The text below deals with one TCR beta chain. This PCR relied on a set of 60 Vbeta primers and 13 Jbeta primers. Produced via immunoSEQ multiplex PCR; TCRdb's table is partial and in-frame only. Counted here are about 67,000 clones, around 63% occurring once; the ten biggest clones make up approximately 2%. This record belongs to a study of cytomegalovirus exposure and HLA in healthy donors. The CDR3 totals 11 residues. CDR1 DFQATT and CDR2 SNEGSKA come from the germline V gene (reference sequence). The V end lost 0 bases, the J end lost 4 bases, and 4 bases lay between the germline ends. V and J are TRBV20-1 and TRBJ2-7; no firm D call. This TCR derives from a young woman in good health and CMV-seronegative. Sample: PBMCs. CDR3 amino acids: CSARDHYEQYF. The CDR3 bases are TGCAGTGCTAGAGATCATTACGAGCAGTACTTC.